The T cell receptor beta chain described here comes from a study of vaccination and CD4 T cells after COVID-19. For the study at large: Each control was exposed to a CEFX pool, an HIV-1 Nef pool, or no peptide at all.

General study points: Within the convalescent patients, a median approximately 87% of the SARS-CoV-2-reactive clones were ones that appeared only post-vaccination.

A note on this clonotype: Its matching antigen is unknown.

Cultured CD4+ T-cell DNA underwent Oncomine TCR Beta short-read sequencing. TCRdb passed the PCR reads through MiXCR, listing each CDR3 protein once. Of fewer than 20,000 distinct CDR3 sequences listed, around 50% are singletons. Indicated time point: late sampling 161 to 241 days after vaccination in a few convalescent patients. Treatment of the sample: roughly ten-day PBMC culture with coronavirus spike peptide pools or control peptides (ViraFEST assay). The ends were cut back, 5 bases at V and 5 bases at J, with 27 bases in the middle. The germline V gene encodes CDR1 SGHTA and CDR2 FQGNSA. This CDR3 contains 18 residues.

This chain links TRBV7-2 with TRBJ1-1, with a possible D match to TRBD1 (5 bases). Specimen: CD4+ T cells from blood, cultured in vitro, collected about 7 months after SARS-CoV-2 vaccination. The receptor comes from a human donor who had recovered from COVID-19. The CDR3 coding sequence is TGTGCCAGCAGCCCACGATCCCACTCGGGCCAGGGTGATACTGAAGCTTTCTTT. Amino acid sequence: CASSPRSHSGQGDTEAFF.